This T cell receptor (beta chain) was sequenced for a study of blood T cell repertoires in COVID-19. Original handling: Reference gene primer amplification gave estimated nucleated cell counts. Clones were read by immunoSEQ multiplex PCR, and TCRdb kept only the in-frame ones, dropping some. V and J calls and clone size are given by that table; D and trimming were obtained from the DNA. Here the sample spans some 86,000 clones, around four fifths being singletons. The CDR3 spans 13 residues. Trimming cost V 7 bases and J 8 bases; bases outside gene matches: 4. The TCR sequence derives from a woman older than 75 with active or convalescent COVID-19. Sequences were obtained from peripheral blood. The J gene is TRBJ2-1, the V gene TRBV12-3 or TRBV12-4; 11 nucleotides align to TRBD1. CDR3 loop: CASIRDRGYEQFF. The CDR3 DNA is TGTGCCAGCATCCGGGACAGGGGGTATGAGCAGTTCTTC.